This T cell receptor beta chain was identified in a study of blood T cells in healthy people across ages. Notes on the study in general: Both naive CD4+ cell counts and diversity were greater in long-lived donors than in aged donors.

A second PCR, run for 7 to 11 cycles, used a sample-barcoded 5' primer plus a J-beta primer mix. Via MiXCR, TCRdb re-called the 5' RACE reads, giving one row per CDR3 protein. The table has 660,000 or so distinct CDR3 sequences, about 53% seen once; the top ten hold roughly 34%. There are a few counts of this clonotype. Antigen specificity is unknown. This CDR3 is 13 amino acids long. With 5 bases removed from V and 2 bases from J, the gap between germline ends came to 11 bases. CDR1 is SGHDT, CDR2 YYEEEE, per germline. The rearrangement joins TRBV5-6 to TRBJ2-7, with D unresolved. Sequencing input: blood. The source of this sequence is a man aged 55 to 70 in good health. CDR3 residues: CASRPLGTYEQYF. Written as DNA, the CDR3 is TGTGCCAGCAGACCTCTAGGAACCTACGAGCAGTACTTC. The variable domain in full, with the rest retrieved from reference TRBV5-6 and TRBJ2-7, is DAGVTQSPTHLIKTRGQQVTLRCSPKSGHDTVSWYQQALGQGPQFIFQYYEEEERQRGNFPDRFSGHQFPNYSSELNVNALLLGDSALYLCASRPLGTYEQYFGPGTRLTVT.